This T cell receptor (beta chain) was sequenced during a study of T cell changes during pregnancy in multiple sclerosis. Only one count was recorded for this clone. Germline assignment: CDR1 SGHAT and CDR2 FQNNGV. V was shortened by 4 bases and J by 2 bases, with 9 bases between the two germline ends. The CDR3 is 13 residues long. Here immunoSEQ multiplex PCR was the method, and the copy in TCRdb shows in-frame clones only, minus some. The data show around 88,000 clones, approximately 93% seen once. The sample in question was peripheral blood, obtained in the first trimester of pregnancy. The V and J genes are TRBV11-2 and TRBJ2-7; D gene uncertain. The TCR originated in a female donor with multiple sclerosis, enrolled in a pregnancy study. CDR3 protein: CASSSPPAYEQYF. In DNA, the CDR3 is TGTGCCAGCAGCTCACCTCCGGCCTACGAGCAGTACTTC.